The 8 T cell receptor beta chains below come from one sample, sequenced in a study of shared clonotypes between healthy human individuals. Here immunoSEQ multiplex PCR was the method, and the copy in TCRdb shows in-frame clones only, minus some. The data contain around 1.1 million clones, roughly 80% of them singletons. Sequenced sample: memory CD4+ T cells from PBMCs. Subset meaning: CD45RA-negative fraction. Source of these receptors: a young man in good health. Some clones in this sample may be carry-over from other donors' samples.

The V and J genes are TRBV6-5 and TRBJ2-5; 7 bases align to TRBD2. Trimming removed 0 bases from V and 9 bases from J; junction bases left unmatched: 13. CDR3 length equals 16 residues. Germline V lookup: CDR1 MNHEY, CDR2 SVGAGI. CDR3 region: CASSYSGDYTKAAQYF. CDR3 nucleotides: TGTGCCAGCAGTTACTCAGGGGACTATACCAAGGCAGCCCAGTACTTC.

CDR3 bases: TGTGCCAGCAGTTTAGTGTGGGTTAGCGACTCCTCCTCCTACGAGCAGTACTTC. It yields the protein CASSLVWVSDSSSYEQYF. The J gene is TRBJ2-7, the V gene TRBV28, with D maybe TRBD2 (5 bases). The germline gives CDR1 MDHEN, CDR2 SYDVKM. The V and J ends lost 2 bases and 0 bases respectively, with 20 bases between them. This CDR3 has 18 amino acids.

The chain combines TRBV19 with TRBJ1-1; 9 positions agree with TRBD1. The CDR3 length is 14 residues. Germline trimming cut 6 bases from V and 5 bases from J; bases unmatched to any gene: 7. CDR1 is LNHDA, CDR2 SQIVND, per germline (reference sequence). CDR3: CASSTTGGVTEAFF. CDR3 nucleotide sequence: TGTGCCAGTAGCACGACAGGGGGTGTGACTGAAGCTTTCTTT.

As concerns this clone: In the same sample, other DNA sequences code for this CDR3. Written as DNA, the CDR3 is TGCGCCAGCAGCTCGGGACAGGGGGCATACGAGCAGTACTTC. Its protein product is CASSSGQGAYEQYF. The V and J genes are TRBV5-1 and TRBJ2-7, with TRBD1 identical over 12 bases. The CDR3 is 14 amino acids. Looked up from germline, CDR1 is SGHRS and CDR2 is YFSETQ. J was trimmed by 4 bases and V by 3 bases; bases with no gene match: 2.

The gene calls are TRBV21-1 and TRBJ2-7; TRBD1, the D gene given by the table, was not confirmed from the DNA. TRBV21-1 has pseudogene status. CDR3 length: 17 amino acids. The CDR3 here is CASTGTGLRLSLGEQYF. The CDR3 coding sequence is TGTGCCAGCACGGGGACAGGGTTACGGCTTTCTCTTGGTGAGCAGTACTTC.

The chain couples TRBV6-1 to TRBJ1-1, with unresolved D. The CDR3 covers 14 residues. V was clipped by 6 bases and J by 6 bases, with 17 bases between them. Germline V lookup: CDR1 MNHNS, CDR2 SASEGT. Here the CDR3 reads CASSPLQVTPEAFF. The CDR3 DNA sequence: TGTGCCAGCAGCCCCTTACAAGTAACCCCTGAAGCTTTCTTT.

This clone was found a few times. This CDR3 is CASSQDGRELFF. CDR3 nucleotide sequence: TGCGCCAGCAGCCAAGATGGACGGGAGCTGTTTTTT. J is TRBJ2-2 and V is TRBV4-3, with unresolved D. CDR1 and CDR2 (germline): LGHNA, YSLEER. The V gene lost 0 bases and the J gene lost 9 bases, with 5 bases spanning the gap. The CDR3 spans 12 residues.

About this clone itself: This clone may be a read error of a much larger clone one base away. The chain couples TRBV28 to TRBJ2-7; D ambiguous. The V gene's germline CDR1 is MDHEN and CDR2 SYDVKM. Trimming left V 2 bases short and J 0 bases short, with 5 bases between. The CDR3 sequence is 13 residues long. The CDR3 sequence: CASSLRASYEQYF. Here the CDR3 DNA reads TGTGCCAGCAGTTTAAGGGCCTCCTACGAGCAGTACTTC.